The present entry profiles one TCR beta chain with its context. TCRdb keeps only in-frame clones here, not all; method: immunoSEQ multiplex PCR. The sample includes about 21,000 clones, about 89% seen only once; the top ten take 15% to 20%. This specimen comes from a study of OX40 agonist ivuxolimab in advanced cancers. The receptor was isolated from an adult with an advanced solid tumor such as melanoma, head and neck, liver or kidney cancer. The starting material was CD4+ or CD8+ T cells sorted from blood, obtained in a trial of the OX40 agonist ivuxolimab.

CDR3 sequence: CASSESRGGQVEQFF. The CDR3 coding sequence is TGCGCCAGCAGTGAGTCGAGGGGTGGACAGGTGGAGCAGTTCTTC. This chain links TRBV10-1 with TRBJ2-1, with TRBD1 matching over 7 bases. V trimming: 0 bases; J trimming: 10 bases; junction bases outside the gene matches: 9. Germline V CDR1 and CDR2: WNHNN, SYGVQD (reference sequence). The CDR3 spans 15 residues.